This is a list of T cell receptor beta chains from one sample in a study of blood T cell repertoires in COVID-19. Only in-frame clones appear in the TCRdb table, and some are missing; sequencing was by immunoSEQ multiplex PCR. The sample holds 200,000 to 250,000 clones, around 90% seen once. Sequenced input: PBMCs or T cells enriched from blood (not recorded which). These receptor sequences come from a man aged 30 to 45 who had been exposed to COVID-19. Both conserved end residues are part of each CDR3. The order of the fields is CDR3 length, V gene, clone size, J gene, CDR3 protein. Clone size appears in some rows only: once, few, many, or a class for an expanded clone.

15	TRBV5-6	-	TRBJ2-7	CASSDPQGPHYEQYF
12	TRBV3-1/TRBV3-2	-	TRBJ2-5	CASSQIAETQYF
14	TRBV20-1	few	TRBJ1-1	CSASGWGVNTEAFF
15	TRBV5-1	-	TRBJ2-2	CASSLQGTNTGELFF
15	TRBV4-1	-	TRBJ1-2	CASSQAGGPKGGYTF
17	TRBV30	once	TRBJ2-2	CAWRGGDLKGFAGELFF
17	TRBV6-1	-	TRBJ2-1	CASSEERGARTNNEQFF
15	TRBV7-2	-	TRBJ1-1	CASSLGAGMSTEAFF
14	TRBV5-1	-	TRBJ2-1	CASSRDSAYNEQFF
12	TRBV6-5	-	TRBJ2-7	CATRRGHNEQYF
15	TRBV18	-	TRBJ2-2	CASSPPGLVPGELFF
14	TRBV27	-	TRBJ1-2	CASSFAGQPPGYTF
16	TRBV10-3	-	TRBJ2-2	CAISETTPDDSGELFF
19	TRBV5-4	-	TRBJ1-1	CASGRGAGGAGFRTTEAFF
15	TRBV6-5	-	TRBJ1-2	CASSLGQGGSYGYTF
15	TRBV7-6	-	TRBJ1-5	CASSLEGAGVQPQHF
14	TRBV18	-	TRBJ1-2	CASSRDGTAYGYTF
13	TRBV5-1	-	TRBJ2-5	CASSEGASETQYF
11	TRBV4-1	-	TRBJ2-7	CASSQAGVRYF
12	TRBV5-1	-	TRBJ1-2	CASSFGMYGYTF
13	TRBV7-3	once	TRBJ2-7	CASSPRGSYEQYF
14	TRBV7-9	few	TRBJ2-3	CASSTGGTVDTQYF
15	TRBV19	-	TRBJ2-1	CASSGGQGIYNEQFF
12	TRBV19	-	TRBJ2-5	CASSIDRETQYF
14	TRBV3-1/TRBV3-2	few	TRBJ2-5	CASSQHGGRETQYF
16	TRBV27	-	TRBJ2-7	CASSLSGVRSSLEQYF
16	TRBV28	-	TRBJ1-5	CASRIWGGEGNQPQHF
13	TRBV5-1	-	TRBJ1-1	CASSEPVNTEAFF
15	TRBV4-1	-	TRBJ2-7	CASSQRVGSSYEQYF
14	TRBV18	once	TRBJ1-4	CASSDTATNEKLFF
14	TRBV5-6	-	TRBJ1-4	CASRRTGAGEKLFF
16	TRBV18	-	TRBJ2-3	CASSPGQNLHTDTQYF
16	TRBV5-1	-	TRBJ2-3	CASSLAGQGKRDTQYF
15	TRBV2	-	TRBJ1-1	CASSEALPVLTEAFF
14	TRBV5-1	-	TRBJ1-1	CASSLVGQNTEAFF
13	TRBV10-3	-	TRBJ2-7	CAIRSGTTYEQYF
13	TRBV4-1	-	TRBJ1-1	CASSQVRGTEAFF
14	TRBV19	-	TRBJ2-1	CATGSGTSYNEQFF
15	TRBV10-2	-	TRBJ2-2	CASSEAGVNTGELFF
14	TRBV2	-	TRBJ2-3	CASGTSGPTDTQYF
20	TRBV7-8	-	TRBJ2-3	CASSLESWRDRGTRTDTQYF
12	TRBV12-3/TRBV12-4	-	TRBJ2-5	CASSSSLETQYF
14	TRBV6-5	-	TRBJ1-3	CASSSAGGGVTIYF
13	TRBV12-3/TRBV12-4	-	TRBJ2-1	CASSFILYNEQFF
18	TRBV27	-	TRBJ2-4	CASSLLAAERGVGNIQYF
14	TRBV28	-	TRBJ1-6	CASSSPGQGSPLHF
15	TRBV7-6	-	TRBJ2-3	CASSFSGGARNTQYF
16	TRBV6-2/TRBV6-3	-	TRBJ1-3	CASTPTGGHSGNTIYF
16	TRBV18	-	TRBJ2-5	CASSPRWAGIDETQYF
16	TRBV4-1	-	TRBJ2-7	CASSQGRGQGSIEQYF
15	TRBV2	-	TRBJ2-3	CASSESAGATDTQYF
15	TRBV3-1/TRBV3-2	-	TRBJ2-6	CASSHYRAGANVLTF
17	TRBV7-9	once	TRBJ2-3	CASSRQTGPGGADTQYF